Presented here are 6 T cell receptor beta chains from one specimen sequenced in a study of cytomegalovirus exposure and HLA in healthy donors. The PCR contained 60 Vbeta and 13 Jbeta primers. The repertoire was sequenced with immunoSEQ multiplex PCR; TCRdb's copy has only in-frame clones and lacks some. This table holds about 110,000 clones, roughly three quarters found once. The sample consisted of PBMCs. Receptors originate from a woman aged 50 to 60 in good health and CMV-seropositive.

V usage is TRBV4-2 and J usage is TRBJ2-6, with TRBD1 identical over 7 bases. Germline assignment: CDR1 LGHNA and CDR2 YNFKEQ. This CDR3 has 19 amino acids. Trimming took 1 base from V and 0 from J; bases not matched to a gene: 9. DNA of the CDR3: TGTGCCAGCAGCCAAGGAAAGGGGGCTTTGCTCTCTGGGGCCAACGTCCTGACTTTC. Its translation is CASSQGKGALLSGANVLTF.

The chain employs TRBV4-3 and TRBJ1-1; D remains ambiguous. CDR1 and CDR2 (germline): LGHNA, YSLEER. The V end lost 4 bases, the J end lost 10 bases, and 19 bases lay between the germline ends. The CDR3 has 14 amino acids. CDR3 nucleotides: TGCGCCAGCAGCCCCGGCTCGGAGGTTCAGAGAGCTTTCTTT. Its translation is CASSPGSEVQRAFF.

CDR3 DNA: TGTGCCAGCAGTTTCGCGGGGGACAGGGGATTTTACGAGCAGTACTTC. Protein: CASSFAGDRGFYEQYF. The chain has TRBV27 and TRBJ2-7; 10 nucleotides agree with TRBD1. The CDR3 sequence is 16 residues long. V gave up 3 bases and J gave up 4 bases; unmatched junction bases: 9. The germline V gene has CDR1 MNHEY and CDR2 SMNVEV (reference sequence).

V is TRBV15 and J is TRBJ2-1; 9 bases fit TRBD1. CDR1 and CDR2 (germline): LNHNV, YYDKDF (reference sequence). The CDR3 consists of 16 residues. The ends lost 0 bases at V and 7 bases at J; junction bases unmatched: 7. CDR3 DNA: TGTGCCACCAGCAGAGATAACAGGGGGCGATCGAATGAGCAGTTCTTC. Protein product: CATSRDNRGRSNEQFF.

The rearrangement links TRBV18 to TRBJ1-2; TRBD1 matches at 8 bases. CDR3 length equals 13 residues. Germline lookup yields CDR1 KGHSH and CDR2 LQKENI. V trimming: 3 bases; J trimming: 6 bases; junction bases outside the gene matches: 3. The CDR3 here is CASSPPGGDGYTF. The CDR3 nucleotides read TGTGCCAGCTCACCCCCAGGGGGCGATGGCTACACCTTC.

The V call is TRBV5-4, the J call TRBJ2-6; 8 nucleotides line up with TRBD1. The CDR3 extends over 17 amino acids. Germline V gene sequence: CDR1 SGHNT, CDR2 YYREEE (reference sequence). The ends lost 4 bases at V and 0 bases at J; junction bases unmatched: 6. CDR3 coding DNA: TGTGCCAGCAGCGGGGACAGGCGAAGCTCTGGGGCCAACGTCCTGACTTTC. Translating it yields CASSGDRRSSGANVLTF.